This T cell receptor (beta chain) was retrieved from a study of T cell repertoires in ileal Crohn's disease. Study-wide background: Thiopurines (about 10) or anti-TNF agents (approximately 19) were given postoperatively to about half. Study observations and caveats: All patients with clonality above 26.8% had endoscopic recurrence. High-frequency clones were more common in sorted CD8 than CD4 cells.

V was pared by 6 bases and J by 0 bases, with 1 base of the junction left unmatched. CDR3 length: 14 amino acids. The germline V gene encodes CDR1 MDHEN and CDR2 SYDVKM. TCRdb's table, derived via immunoSEQ multiplex PCR, lists solely in-frame clones and lacks some. The sample shows more than 25,000 clones, about 82% of them seen only once. Patients were adults with ileal or ileocolonic Crohn's disease needing resection. Comment on this clone: What it recognizes is unknown.

The chain couples TRBV28 to TRBJ1-3; 8 bases line up with TRBD1. Sequencing input: ileal tissue. The clonotype comes from an adult with Crohn's disease. CDR3 in amino acids: CASRGQASGNTIYF. CDR3 nucleotides: TGTGCCAGCAGGGGACAGGCCTCTGGAAACACCATATATTTT. Full variable domain (rest looked up from reference TRBV28 and TRBJ1-3): DVKVTQSSRYLVKRTGEKVFLECVQDMDHENMFWYRQDPGLGLRLIYFSYDVKMKEKGDIPEGYSVSREKKERFSLILESASTNQTSMYLCASRGQASGNTIYFGEGSWLTVV.